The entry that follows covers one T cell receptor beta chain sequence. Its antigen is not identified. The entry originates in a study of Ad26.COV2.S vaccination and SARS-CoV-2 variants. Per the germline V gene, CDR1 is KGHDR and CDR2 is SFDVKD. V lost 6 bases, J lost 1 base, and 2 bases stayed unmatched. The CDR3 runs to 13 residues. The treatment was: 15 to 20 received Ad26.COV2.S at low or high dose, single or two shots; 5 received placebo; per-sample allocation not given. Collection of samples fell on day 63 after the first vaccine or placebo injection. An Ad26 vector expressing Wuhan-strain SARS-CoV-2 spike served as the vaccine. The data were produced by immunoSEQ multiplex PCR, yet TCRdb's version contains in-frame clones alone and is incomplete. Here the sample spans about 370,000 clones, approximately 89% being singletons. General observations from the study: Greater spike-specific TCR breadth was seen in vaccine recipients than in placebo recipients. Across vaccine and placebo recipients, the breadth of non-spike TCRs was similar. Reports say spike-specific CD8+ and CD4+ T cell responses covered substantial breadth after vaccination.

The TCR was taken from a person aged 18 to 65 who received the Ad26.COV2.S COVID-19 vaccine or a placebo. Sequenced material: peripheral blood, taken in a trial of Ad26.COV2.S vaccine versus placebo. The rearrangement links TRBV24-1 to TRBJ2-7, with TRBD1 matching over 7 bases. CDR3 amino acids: CATSQDRSYEQYF. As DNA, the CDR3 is TGTGCCACCAGTCAGGACAGGTCCTACGAGCAGTACTTC.